These 15 T cell receptor beta chains were all obtained from the same sample, sequenced in a study of blood T cell repertoires in COVID-19. This table comes from immunoSEQ multiplex PCR, and its TCRdb copy is limited to in-frame clones, with some not included. Seen here are 250,000 or so clones, around nine tenths observed once, and the top ten hold over 1.5%. The specimen was peripheral blood. These receptors were taken from a man aged 30 to 45 with active or convalescent COVID-19.

The DNA of the CDR3 is TGTGCCAGTACTGAGCCGGGCAGGGACCAAGAGACCCAGTACTTC. Translating gives CASTEPGRDQETQYF. The chain carries TRBV19 and TRBJ2-5; weak D call: TRBD1 (5 bases). Trimming removed 7 bases from V and 0 bases from J, with 15 bases in between. Germline lookup yields CDR1 LNHDA and CDR2 SQIVND (reference sequence). This CDR3 comprises 15 residues.

The chain joins TRBV2 to TRBJ2-7, with a tentative D call TRBD2 (6 bases). Deletions cut 5 bases from V and 4 bases from J, with 15 bases between. Germline CDR1 is SNHLY and CDR2 is FYNNEI. This CDR3 is 14 amino acids long. CDR3 in amino acids: CASSLGRGGYEQYF. The CDR3, as DNA: TGTGCCAGCAGTTTGGGACGAGGAGGGTACGAGCAGTACTTC.

The chain carries TRBV5-4 and TRBJ2-5; tentative D call: TRBD2 (6 bases). Germline values: CDR1 SGHNT, CDR2 YYREEE (reference sequence). CDR3 size: 15 residues. Trimming took off 4 bases at V and 2 bases at J, with 15 bases between the two ends. CDR3 residues: CASSPEGTLQETQYF. CDR3 bases: TGTGCCAGCAGCCCGGAGGGGACGTTACAAGAGACCCAGTACTTC.

V and J are TRBV5-4 and TRBJ1-4, with D tentatively TRBD1 (6 bases). The CDR3 totals 17 residues. Germline V lookup: CDR1 SGHNT, CDR2 YYREEE (reference sequence). V was clipped by 3 bases and J by 9 bases, with 24 bases between them. CDR3 nucleotide sequence: TGTGCCAGCAGCTCAAAGAAGGAAGGGACAATTAGCCAAAAACTGTTTTTT. Residues: CASSSKKEGTISQKLFF.

The V gene is TRBV27, the J gene TRBJ2-5; 9 bases line up with TRBD2. The CDR3 is made up of 15 amino acids. Germline trimming cut 5 bases from V and 1 base from J; bases unmatched to any gene: 5. Germline V gene sequence: CDR1 MNHEY, CDR2 SMNVEV (reference sequence). The CDR3 reads CASSERGDPQETQYF. The CDR3, as DNA: TGTGCCAGCAGTGAGCGGGGGGACCCCCAAGAGACCCAGTACTTC.

This rearrangement joins TRBV28 to TRBJ1-2, with 7 bases aligning to TRBD1. V lost 6 bases and J lost 4; bases outside the gene matches: 14. Germline V gives CDR1 MDHEN, CDR2 SYDVKM. This CDR3 has 16 residues. CDR3 DNA sequence: TGTGCCAGCAGCCACGACAGGGTAGGGGCTGGCTATGGCTACACCTTC. This translates into CASSHDRVGAGYGYTF.

The J gene is TRBJ1-6, the V gene TRBV19; D gene ambiguous. The CDR3 totals 15 residues. Trimming stripped 1 base from V and 10 bases from J, with 14 bases between. CDR1 is LNHDA and CDR2 is SQIVND in the germline V gene (reference sequence). In DNA form, the CDR3 reads TGTGCCAGTAGTATAGGGGCAGGTTTAACCTCACCCCTCCACTTT. Translating it yields CASSIGAGLTSPLHF.

The genes are TRBV6-6 and TRBJ1-6; D possibly corresponds to TRBD1 (6 bases). Germline loops: CDR1 MNHNY, CDR2 SVGAGI (reference sequence). The CDR3 length is 14 residues. V was trimmed by 5 bases and J by 10 bases, leaving 15 bases between them. The CDR3 loop is CASSPGVVGSPLHF. CDR3 coding DNA: TGTGCCAGCAGTCCAGGGGTGGTCGGCTCACCCCTCCACTTT.

The gene calls are TRBV7-2 and TRBJ1-2, with 7 bases that match TRBD1. Germline V gene data show CDR1 as SGHTA and CDR2 as FQGNSA. The V gene end was trimmed by 5 bases and the J gene end by 9 bases; junction bases not matched to a gene: 12. The CDR3 runs 14 residues. The CDR3 DNA follows: TGTGCCAGCAGCATTCCGGGACAGATCCCGAGCTACACCTTC. Encoded protein: CASSIPGQIPSYTF.

The CDR3 region has the DNA TGTGCCAGCAGTAAGCTGGAAGGGGGCGTCTATGGCTACACCTTC. Its translation is CASSKLEGGVYGYTF. The chain uses TRBV6-6 and TRBJ1-2; 7 bases map to TRBD1. From germline, CDR1 is MNHNY and CDR2 SVGAGI (reference sequence). Trimming at V came to 5 bases and at J to 4 bases, leaving 10 bases not matched to a gene. This CDR3 contains 15 residues.

There are a few counts of this clone. The J gene is TRBJ2-5, the V gene TRBV3-1 (or the pseudogene TRBV3-2); 9 nucleotides align to TRBD2. J lost 1 base, V lost 6 bases, and 3 bases had no gene match. The CDR3 loop spans 14 amino acids. CDR1 is LGHDT and CDR2 is YNNKEL in the germline V gene (reference sequence). CDR3 residues: CASRPSGTQETQYF. CDR3 nucleotides: TGTGCCAGCAGGCCTAGCGGGACCCAAGAGACCCAGTACTTC.

V usage is TRBV2 and J usage is TRBJ1-3; D gene ambiguous. Germline V CDR1 and CDR2: SNHLY, FYNNEI. The V end was cut by 5 bases, the J end by 0 bases, with 11 bases between. The CDR3 runs 15 residues. CDR3 DNA sequence: TGTGCCAGCAGTTTCCGAGGCTACTCTGGAAACACCATATATTTT. Protein: CASSFRGYSGNTIYF.

The J gene is TRBJ2-7, the V gene TRBV7-2; possible D gene TRBD2, 7 bases. The CDR3 is made up of 15 amino acids. Trimming stripped 1 base from V and 7 bases from J, with 17 bases between. Germline values: CDR1 SGHTA, CDR2 FQGNSA. The CDR3: CASSLVLGGGREQYF. CDR3 DNA: TGTGCCAGCAGCTTAGTATTAGGGGGGGGACGGGAGCAGTACTTC.

The gene calls are TRBV5-6 and TRBJ2-7; tentative D call: TRBD2 (5 bases). The V gene lost 6 bases and the J gene lost 2 bases, with 18 bases spanning the gap. The germline gives CDR1 SGHDT, CDR2 YYEEEE. The CDR3 consists of 15 residues. The CDR3 sequence is CASTNLRRTPYEQYF. The DNA for the CDR3 is TGTGCCAGCACCAACCTACGGAGGACGCCCTACGAGCAGTACTTC.

This chain joins TRBV11-3 and TRBJ1-1; 8 bases are shared with TRBD1. J lost 9 bases, V lost 6 bases, and 9 bases had no gene match. The CDR3 contains 13 residues. The germline V gene encodes CDR1 SGHNT and CDR2 YENEEA. The CDR3 coding sequence is TGTGCCAGCAGTCCCAGCGGGACAGGTCAAGCTTTCTTT. Residues: CASSPSGTGQAFF.